The 16 T cell receptor beta chains below all came from one sample that was sequenced in a study of blood T cells in healthy people across ages. Next came a second PCR, run for about 6 to 11 cycles, which used a sample-barcoded 5' primer along with a J-beta primer mix. TCRdb re-derived calls from the 5' RACE reads in MiXCR, one entry per CDR3 protein. The sample holds around 1,000,000 distinct CDR3 sequences, 20% to 25% seen once. In addition, the sample was reused for a study of T cells of mothers and their children.

Sample: blood. All receptors derive from a girl under 10 years old in good health.

V gene TRBV29-1 combines with J gene TRBJ2-7; 7 nucleotides agree with TRBD2. Germline values: CDR1 SQVTM, CDR2 ANQGSEA. CDR3 length equals 16 residues. V lost 1 base, J lost 2 bases, and 11 bases stayed unmatched. CDR3 residues: CSVEGRGGPGPYEQYF. In DNA, the CDR3 is TGCAGCGTTGAAGGCCGCGGGGGTCCCGGACCCTACGAGCAGTACTTC.

This chain uses TRBV11-2 with TRBJ2-1; TRBD2 might be the D (5 bases). Germline loops: CDR1 SGHAT, CDR2 FQNNGV. The CDR3 sequence is 13 residues long. V lost 3 bases and J lost 9, with 12 bases in between. CDR3 sequence reads: CASSFGQAGEQFF. The CDR3 coding sequence is TGTGCCAGCAGCTTTGGGCAGGCGGGTGAGCAGTTCTTC.

Comments on this clonotype: One junction end disagrees with the germline gene, perhaps due to a read error. This sequence joins TRBV12-3 or TRBV12-4 and TRBJ2-3; maybe TRBD2 (6 bases). This CDR3 comprises 14 residues. The CDR3 bases are TGTGCCAGCAGTCCGGGACTGGCGGCAGATGCGCAGTATTTT. Encoded protein: CASSPGLAADAQYF.

The genes are TRBV27 and TRBJ1-2; 8 bases match TRBD1. Per germline, CDR1 MNHEY and CDR2 SMNVEV (reference sequence). The CDR3 consists of 14 residues. V lost 3 bases to trimming and J lost 6 bases; unmatched junction nucleotides: 6. CDR3 sequence reads: CASSFLDRADGYTF. The DNA for the CDR3 is TGTGCCAGCAGTTTTCTGGACAGGGCAGATGGCTACACCTTC.

The rearrangement links TRBV6-2 or TRBV6-3 to TRBJ1-2; D gene ambiguous. CDR1 is MNHEY and CDR2 is SVGEGT in the germline V gene. Between the trimmed V and J ends, which lost 7 bases and 3 bases, there was a span of 12 bases. CDR3 size: 13 residues. Here the CDR3 reads CASTGPFHYGYTF. For the CDR3, the DNA is TGTGCCAGCACAGGACCATTTCACTATGGCTACACCTTC.

This clonotype was recorded a few times. The chain has TRBV29-1 and TRBJ2-1, with 7 bases that match TRBD2. CDR1 SQVTM and CDR2 ANQGSEA come from the germline V gene. This CDR3 contains 14 residues. V dropped 2 bases and J dropped 6; count of bases not matched to a gene: 7. CDR3 coding DNA: TGCAGCGTTGAAAGCCCGGGGAGGGGCAATGAGCAGTTCTTC. Its protein product is CSVESPGRGNEQFF.

V usage is TRBV28 and J usage is TRBJ2-3, with D perhaps matching TRBD2 (6 bases). The CDR3 runs 14 residues. V was trimmed by 7 bases and J by 0 bases, leaving 11 bases between them. Germline CDR1 MDHEN, CDR2 SYDVKM. Written as DNA, the CDR3 is TGTGCCAGCACGGTGAGCGGGAGCACAGATACGCAGTATTTT. It codes for CASTVSGSTDTQYF.

This clonotype was recorded a few times. At one of its ends the junction is not consistent with the germline gene, which may arise from a read error. The chain joins TRBV4-3 to TRBJ1-1; tentative D call: TRBD1 (5 bases). CDR3 length: 17 residues. Germline V CDR1 and CDR2: LGHNA, YSLEER. CDR3 DNA sequence: TGCGCCAGCAGTCAAGTCATTTTGGGGGTTGGCTACACTGAAGCTTTCTTT. Amino acids: CASSQVILGVGYTEAFF.

This clonotype was seen repeatedly, ten times or more. The rearrangement uses TRBV9 and TRBJ2-1; D perhaps matches TRBD2 (6 bases). Germline V gene lookup returns CDR1 SGDLS and CDR2 YYNGEE. V was cut by 3 bases and J by 8 bases, with 9 bases left in between. This CDR3 region has 12 residues. The CDR3 reads CASSGLEDEQFF. CDR3 coding DNA: TGTGCCAGCAGCGGACTAGAGGATGAGCAGTTCTTC.

In its sample, this clonotype was seen a few times. The CDR3 spells CASSQIVQGLAGGSEQFF. In nucleotides, the CDR3 is TGCGCCAGCAGCCAAATTGTGCAAGGACTAGCGGGAGGCAGTGAGCAGTTCTTC. This chain links TRBV4-1 with TRBJ2-1; 14 bases match TRBD2. CDR1 is MGHRA and CDR2 is YSYEKL in the germline V gene. The V segment lost 2 bases and the J segment 9 bases; nucleotides outside the gene matches: 12. The CDR3 extends over 18 amino acids.

This clonotype was seen a handful of times. The chain couples TRBV4-2 to TRBJ2-7, with 7 bases lining up with TRBD1. The V gene end was trimmed by 5 bases and the J gene end by 2 bases; junction bases not matched to a gene: 15. The CDR3 totals 17 residues. The germline CDR1 and CDR2 sequences are LGHNA and YNFKEQ. The CDR3 spells CASSLTPGQSTPYEQYF. The CDR3 bases are TGTGCCAGCAGCTTAACACCGGGACAGTCTACCCCCTACGAGCAGTACTTC.

This clonotype was detected a few times. V and J are TRBV12-3 or TRBV12-4 and TRBJ2-5; possible D gene TRBD2, 6 bases. V was trimmed by 4 bases and J by 5 bases, leaving 8 bases between them. The CDR3 sequence is 12 residues long. CDR3 in amino acids: CASSWGRETQYF. In nucleotides, the CDR3 is TGTGCCAGCAGTTGGGGGAGGGAGACCCAGTACTTC.

This clonotype was picked up a small number of times. Germline is not matched at one junction end, which may reflect a read error. The rearrangement links TRBV20-1 to TRBJ1-4, with D hard to call. CDR3 size: 13 residues. CDR1 and CDR2 from the germline V gene are DFQATT and SNEGSKA (reference sequence). In DNA, the CDR3 is TGCAGTGCTAGAACTACAACTAATGAAAAACCGTTTTTT. It encodes CSARTTTNEKPFF.

This clonotype was observed a few times. A read error may account for a junction end that differs from germline. The rearrangement uses TRBV15 and TRBJ1-3, with D possibly TRBD1 on 5 matching bases. There are 18 residues in the CDR3. The germline V gene encodes CDR1 LNHNV and CDR2 YYDKDF (reference sequence). CDR3 DNA sequence: TGTGCCACCAGCAGAACTCTACTTGGGGGGAGCACTGGAGACACCATATATTTT. This encodes CATSRTLLGGSTGDTIYF.

This clonotype was detected a few times. The CDR3 nucleotides read TGCAGCGTTGAATTTTTAGGGAGTCTCGCTGAAGCTTTCTTT. Protein product: CSVEFLGSLAEAFF. The V call is TRBV29-1, the J call TRBJ1-1, with D uncertain. Germline CDR1 and CDR2: SQVTM and ANQGSEA. The CDR3 is 14 residues long. The V and J ends lost 2 bases and 6 bases respectively, with 16 bases between them. The full variable domain, its missing parts supplied by reference TRBV29-1 and TRBJ1-1, is SAVISQKPSRDICQRGTSLTIQCQVDSQVTMMFWYRQQPGQSLTLIATANQGSEATYESGFVIDKFPISRPNLTFSTLTVSNMSPEDSSIYLCSVEFLGSLAEAFFGQGTRLTVV.

Of note for this clonotype: The germline gene is not matched at one end of the junction; a read error may be the cause. The chain carries TRBV4-1 and TRBJ2-5, with 9 positions matching TRBD1. The J call is doubtful: the DNA matches TRBJ2-1 better. CDR1 MGHRA and CDR2 YSYEKL come from the germline V gene. CDR3 length: 16 amino acids. The CDR3 DNA reads as TGCGCCGGCAGCCACCCCGGGACAGGGAGTCCAAATGAGCAGTTCTTC. Translation: CAGSHPGTGSPNEQFF.